This T cell receptor (beta chain) was sequenced in a study of shared clonotypes between healthy human individuals. Profiling relied on immunoSEQ multiplex PCR, and the TCRdb table lists in-frame clones only, not all of them. The sample shows about 980,000 clones, less than 85% of them seen only once. This clone appeared a single time. The CDR3 has 11 amino acids. Germline V gene lookup returns CDR1 DFQATT and CDR2 SNEGSKA (reference sequence). With 3 bases removed from V and 8 bases from J, the gap between germline ends came to 7 bases. The chain recombines TRBV20-1 with TRBJ1-4; no reliable D call. Material: memory CD4+ T cells sorted from blood. Subset given: CD45RA-negative fraction. The clonotype comes from a man between 18 and 29 years old in good health. The CDR3 region has the DNA TGCAGTGCTAGGGAATTAGAAAAACTGTTTTTT. It codes for CSARELEKLFF.